This TCR beta chain came from a study of T cell responses to AZD1222 COVID-19 vaccine (TCRdb year 2021). A note on the overall study: Because spike-specific TCR depth and breadth did not differ between the two schedules, AZD1222 recipients who got a second dose at roughly 4 weeks were pooled with those who got a second dose at roughly 12 weeks. Enrollment into the trials was organized by age into subgroups of 18-55, 56-69 and 70-plus years, and those subgroups contained roughly 150, 30 and 60 TCR-sequenced participants, respectively. A total of 230 to 250 trial participants underwent TCR sequencing, of whom 207 received two doses of AZD1222 and 26 received two doses of the MenACWY control vaccine.

In the germline V gene, CDR1 corresponds to SGDLS and CDR2 to YYNGEE. Including cysteine and phenylalanine, the CDR3 has 14 amino acids. Here the CDR3 DNA is all that survives: 42 bases in frame from base 1. Trimming at the junction amounts to 0 bases on V and 11 bases on J, and the germline ends lie 17 bases apart. On the study overall, not on this receptor specifically: Because no day 14 peak-response samples were available, repertoires were characterized only after the peak T cell response. Reportedly, close to half of the unique spike-specific TCRs recognized epitopes lying outside the regions that are mutated in the B.1.351 and B.1.1.7 variants. Participants were mostly white British, with more females than males. The authors suggested clonal diversity may have been underestimated. The 56-69-year group was small, and its depth increase did not reach significance, likely because of low power. The vaccine-associated CD4 TCRs covered the entire spike protein, and the dominant responses fell in regions 160-218 and 743-854. Spike-specific TCR breadth and depth rose significantly after two AZD1222 doses compared with day 0 and with MenACWY recipients. Conclusions about previously exposed vaccinees were limited because only six or seven AZD1222 recipients were SARS-CoV-2 seropositive at baseline.

The sample's time point label is to be understood as: baseline before first vaccination. Vaccinee samples were obtained from the UK trials COV001 and COV002, which included a single-blind randomized controlled phase 2/3 trial of AZD1222 (ChAdOx1 nCoV-19) in healthy adults. Trial participant PBMC samples were collected at day 0 and day 28 after the second dose for TCRbeta chain sequencing. Notes on this clone: Its binding antigen is unknown. Base qualities were left out, and no much larger clone turns up one base away.

The CDR3 regions of human TCRbeta chains were subjected to immunosequencing. The paper's data handling went like this. TCRs in the repertoires were compared against a reference library of SARS-CoV-2-specific TCRs that had been generated with the MIRA antigen-specificity platform. Breadth was defined as the fraction of unique TCRs that were SARS-CoV-2-associated. Depth was defined as the fraction of total T cells that were SARS-CoV-2-associated. Using the MIRA data, each spike-specific TCR was assigned both to the spike region to which the TCR was reactive and to a CD4 or CD8 class. Log10-transformed breadth and depth values were compared by one-way ANOVA with Sidak's multiple comparisons tests. Drawn from immuneACCESS, this table holds only the in-frame rearrangements with V and J called that TCRdb kept. Clones are partly lost; checked studies trace under half to an unresolved V gene and leave the rest unexplained. That table is the source of V, J and clone size, and D and trimming were worked out from the DNA. This sample comprises approximately 130,000 clones, around 92% of them detected only once. The top ten hold about 1.1% of the sample.

The chain is made from TRBV9 and TRBJ1-1, with the D gene not clear enough to name. This receptor was identified in an adult in good health. The starting material was peripheral blood, obtained on day 0 of AZD1222 vaccination. The DNA is TGTGCCAGCAGCGTAGGTCACGGGAAAAGCTGGGCTTTCTTT. This translates into CASSVGHGKSWAFF.